A selection of T cell receptor beta chains follows, all from one sample in a study of graft-versus-host responses after intestinal transplantation. Libraries were prepared by immunoSEQ multiplex PCR; TCRdb keeps only in-frame clonotypes and omits some of them. The sample lists about 10,000 clones; roughly 34% were seen once. The material was alloreactive CD8+ T cells from a mixed lymphocyte reaction culture, obtained before intestinal transplant. The receptors were sampled from a human patient who received an intestinal transplant. CDR3s leave out the opening cysteine and the closing phenylalanine or tryptophan. Each record gives: J gene, V gene, CDR3 length, CDR3 protein.

j_gene: TRBJ2-7
v_gene: TRBV18
len: 15
CDR3aa: ASSLFRAGLAIDEQY

j_gene: TRBJ1-3
v_gene: TRBV5-4
len: 13
CDR3aa: ASSLDRGRGNTIY

j_gene: TRBJ2-7
v_gene: TRBV27
len: 13
CDR3aa: ASTPRGSPSYEQY

j_gene: TRBJ2-4
v_gene: TRBV5-6
len: 11
CDR3aa: ASSLELEGPGY

j_gene: TRBJ2-5
v_gene: TRBV11-2
len: 14
CDR3aa: ASSLVPAASQETQY

j_gene: TRBJ2-5
v_gene: TRBV27
len: 13
CDR3aa: ASSLDRLAGETQY

j_gene: TRBJ1-1
v_gene: TRBV19
len: 11
CDR3aa: ASSISGNTEAF

j_gene: TRBJ2-5
v_gene: TRBV11-2
len: 16
CDR3aa: ASSQGTSYRGRRETQY

j_gene: TRBJ1-5
v_gene: TRBV19
len: 13
CDR3aa: ASILGTGSNQPQH

j_gene: TRBJ2-7
v_gene: TRBV20-1
len: 9
CDR3aa: SARGMVEQY

j_gene: TRBJ1-6
v_gene: TRBV18
len: 13
CDR3aa: ASSPRRRGNSPLH

j_gene: TRBJ1-4
v_gene: TRBV4-2
len: 14
CDR3aa: ASSQNRMQGPEKLF

j_gene: TRBJ1-3
v_gene: TRBV6-6
len: 13
CDR3aa: ASSYLQGSGNTIY

j_gene: TRBJ1-4
v_gene: TRBV28
len: 11
CDR3aa: ASATGSNEKLF

j_gene: TRBJ2-6
v_gene: TRBV9
len: 14
CDR3aa: ASSVDKRSGANVLT

j_gene: TRBJ2-7
v_gene: TRBV14
len: 14
CDR3aa: ASSQEGPLADNEQY

j_gene: TRBJ2-1
v_gene: TRBV5-4
len: 15
CDR3aa: ASSLWGPAGGNDEQF

j_gene: TRBJ2-3
v_gene: TRBV27
len: 15
CDR3aa: ASSLLLAGGSTDTQY

j_gene: TRBJ2-5
v_gene: TRBV28
len: 11
CDR3aa: ASSLGSRRTQY

j_gene: TRBJ2-5
v_gene: TRBV27
len: 13
CDR3aa: ASSFWAGGEETQY

j_gene: TRBJ2-7
v_gene: TRBV11-2
len: 11
CDR3aa: ASSAGGWYEQY

j_gene: TRBJ2-4
v_gene: TRBV2
len: 16
CDR3aa: ASSPGQSMPKPKNIQY

j_gene: TRBJ2-1
v_gene: TRBV11-2
len: 12
CDR3aa: ASSLGTSRDEQF

j_gene: TRBJ2-7
v_gene: TRBV7-9
len: 14
CDR3aa: ASSLTAGTGIYEQY

j_gene: TRBJ2-1
v_gene: TRBV2
len: 11
CDR3aa: ASTQDWYNEQF

j_gene: TRBJ2-7
v_gene: TRBV5-6
len: 14
CDR3aa: ASSLGLAGVGNEQY

j_gene: TRBJ1-2
v_gene: TRBV28
len: 11
CDR3aa: ASRGQGDYGYT

j_gene: TRBJ2-3
v_gene: TRBV2
len: 13
CDR3aa: ASSERTGARDTQY

j_gene: TRBJ2-1
v_gene: TRBV27
len: 13
CDR3aa: ASRLSLAGGGGQF

j_gene: TRBJ1-5
v_gene: TRBV7-9
len: 12
CDR3aa: ASSLGGVNQPQH

j_gene: TRBJ1-2
v_gene: TRBV7-9
len: 11
CDR3aa: ASSSSSLDGYT

j_gene: TRBJ2-5
v_gene: TRBV6-5
len: 14
CDR3aa: ASSYSLAGVGETQY

j_gene: TRBJ2-1
v_gene: TRBV18
len: 16
CDR3aa: ASSPWTSGREGPNEQF

j_gene: TRBJ2-7
v_gene: TRBV4-1
len: 14
CDR3aa: ASSPLGQGGSREQY

j_gene: TRBJ1-4
v_gene: TRBV6-1
len: 13
CDR3aa: ASRARVSPNEKLF

j_gene: TRBJ1-5
v_gene: TRBV6-6
len: 14
CDR3aa: ASSSRTVRTNQPQH

j_gene: TRBJ2-3
v_gene: TRBV27
len: 13
CDR3aa: ASSLAVTSTDTQY

j_gene: TRBJ2-3
v_gene: TRBV9
len: 10
CDR3aa: ASSVGADTQY

j_gene: TRBJ2-7
v_gene: TRBV21-1
len: 13
CDR3aa: ASSKDRPRSYEQY

j_gene: TRBJ2-3
v_gene: TRBV6-4
len: 13
CDR3aa: ASSEGDKPTDTQY

j_gene: TRBJ1-5
v_gene: TRBV12-5
len: 16
CDR3aa: ASLYPGQLNHSNQPQH

j_gene: TRBJ1-2
v_gene: TRBV7-8
len: 15
CDR3aa: ASSSGPTGRGNYGYT

j_gene: TRBJ1-4
v_gene: TRBV7-6
len: 12
CDR3aa: ASSLWTGDEKLF

j_gene: TRBJ1-2
v_gene: TRBV27
len: 11
CDR3aa: ASRRSGGVGYT

j_gene: TRBJ2-1
v_gene: TRBV5-6
len: 14
CDR3aa: ASSQNPGQVDNEQF

j_gene: TRBJ1-2
v_gene: TRBV7-9
len: 12
CDR3aa: ASSLNEAYYGYT

j_gene: TRBJ1-1
v_gene: TRBV27
len: 12
CDR3aa: ASSFTGLNTEAF

j_gene: TRBJ2-3
v_gene: TRBV7-3
len: 13
CDR3aa: ASSVGTASTDTQY

j_gene: TRBJ2-5
v_gene: TRBV2
len: 14
CDR3aa: ASTDPSSKDLETQY

j_gene: TRBJ2-1
v_gene: TRBV7-2
len: 13
CDR3aa: ASSLYRLAGTEQF

j_gene: TRBJ2-7
v_gene: TRBV13
len: 12
CDR3aa: ASSPRLEEYEQY

j_gene: TRBJ1-2
v_gene: TRBV28
len: 14
CDR3aa: ASSNALDRPVYGYT

j_gene: TRBJ1-4
v_gene: TRBV11-2
len: 14
CDR3aa: ASSQYRQSFNEKLF

j_gene: TRBJ1-6
v_gene: TRBV5-6
len: 11
CDR3aa: ASSSLTRSPLH

j_gene: TRBJ2-7
v_gene: TRBV5-1
len: 12
CDR3aa: ASSRGGSSYEQY

j_gene: TRBJ1-1
v_gene: TRBV2
len: 12
CDR3aa: ASSEQTGYPEAF

j_gene: TRBJ1-2
v_gene: TRBV20-1
len: 9
CDR3aa: SFFGVYGYT

j_gene: TRBJ2-3
v_gene: TRBV28
len: 12
CDR3aa: ARDRGVSTDTQY

j_gene: TRBJ2-7
v_gene: TRBV6-1
len: 12
CDR3aa: ASTPGQGGHEQY